The clone carrying this T cell receptor beta chain has just one count. The data derive from a study of shared clonotypes between healthy human individuals. Naive-designated CD8 cells lacked CD45RO, were positively enriched for CCR7, and omitted terminally differentiated effector memory CD45RA+ cells. Only Caucasian adults living in Nashville, Tennessee served as donors. CDR1 and CDR2 (germline): SQVTM, ANQGSEA. The V gene lost 4 bases and the J gene lost 3 bases, with 6 bases spanning the gap. The CDR3 loop spans 11 amino acids. Splitting of each subset's genomic DNA was done evenly across several immunoSEQ plates. TCRdb's table, derived via immunoSEQ multiplex PCR, lists solely in-frame clones and lacks some. The sample contains 1.5 million to 2.5 million clones, about 95% of which appear only once.

Material: naive CD8+ T cells sorted from blood. The rearrangement links TRBV29-1 to TRBJ1-2; D gene ambiguous. The source is a man aged 18 to 29 in good health. The CDR3 nucleotides are TGCAGCGTTGGCCTTGACTATGGCTACACCTTC. Amino acid sequence: CSVGLDYGYTF.